One sample yielded the 5 T cell receptor beta chains listed below, sequenced in a study of cytomegalovirus exposure and HLA in healthy donors. Measured with immunoSEQ multiplex PCR; TCRdb has only the in-frame clones, and not every one. The sample lists roughly 200,000 clones, about 81% occurring once. The specimen was PBMCs. The receptors were gathered from a woman aged 25 to 39 in good health and CMV-seronegative.

The rearrangement joins TRBV6-1 to TRBJ2-7; 9 bases map to TRBD1. Trimming at V came to 4 bases and at J to 0 bases, leaving 4 bases not matched to a gene. The germline V gene has CDR1 MNHNS and CDR2 SASEGT. This CDR3 has 15 residues. The CDR3 protein is CASSAVQGASYEQYF. The CDR3 DNA follows: TGTGCCAGCAGTGCCGTACAGGGGGCCTCCTACGAGCAGTACTTC.

This clone was picked up many times. J is TRBJ2-7 and V is TRBV27; D is perhaps TRBD2 (7 bases). V dropped 3 bases and J dropped 3 bases, with 12 bases sitting between them. CDR1 and CDR2 from the germline V gene are MNHEY and SMNVEV (reference sequence). The CDR3 contains 14 residues. The CDR3 protein is CASSFGGASYEQYF. The CDR3, as DNA: TGTGCCAGCAGTTTTGGGGGGGCTAGCTACGAGCAGTACTTC.

This clone came up once. The CDR3 is CASTQWGLAGGDRDEQFF. DNA of the CDR3: TGTGCCAGCACGCAATGGGGGCTAGCGGGAGGGGATAGGGATGAGCAGTTCTTC. The chain uses TRBV27 and TRBJ2-1; 12 bases fit TRBD2. V lost 7 bases and J lost 8; bases outside the gene matches: 18. CDR1 and CDR2 (germline): MNHEY, SMNVEV (reference sequence). The CDR3 runs to 18 residues.

This chain uses TRBV4-1 with TRBJ2-4, with TRBD1 matching 9 bases. The CDR3 totals 16 residues. Germline V gene data show CDR1 as MGHRA and CDR2 as YSYEKL. The V gene end was trimmed by 1 base and the J gene end by 8 bases; junction bases not matched to a gene: 9. The CDR3 is CASSQGGQGGGYIQYF. CDR3 DNA: TGCGCCAGCAGCCAAGGGGGACAGGGTGGAGGTTACATTCAGTACTTC.

This clone came up once. The chain is built from TRBV6-7 and TRBJ1-1; tentatively, D is TRBD1 (6 bases). TRBV6-7 is treated as an ORF (open reading frame) with a function not yet certain. The CDR3 totals 14 residues. Deletions cut 6 bases from V and 3 bases from J, with 14 bases between. CDR3 sequence: CASRPPQGHTEAFF. The DNA of the CDR3 is TGTGCCAGCAGGCCACCACAGGGTCACACTGAAGCTTTCTTT.